The 19 T cell receptor beta chains given below trace back to one sample, sequenced in a study of OX40 agonist ivuxolimab in advanced cancers. TCRdb keeps only in-frame clones here, not all; method: immunoSEQ multiplex PCR. This table has over 85,000 clones, approximately 89% appearing once. Sequences were derived from CD4+ or CD8+ T cells sorted from blood, sampled in a trial of the OX40 agonist ivuxolimab. The receptor source for this set is an adult with an advanced solid tumor such as melanoma, head and neck, liver or kidney cancer.

CDR3 sequence (DNA): TGTGCCAGCGCAACCGCGCTTGGTGACAACGTCCTGACTTTC. This codes for CASATALGDNVLTF. The genes are TRBV11-1 and TRBJ2-6; D unresolved. V lost 8 bases and J 9 bases, leaving 17 bases between the germline ends. The CDR3 extends over 14 amino acids. Germline V lookup: CDR1 SGHAT, CDR2 FQDESV (reference sequence).

The chain carries TRBV7-2 and TRBJ2-5; 10 positions agree with TRBD2. Per the germline V gene, CDR1 is SGHTA and CDR2 is FQGNSA. V lost 3 bases, J lost 1 base, and 11 bases stayed unmatched. This CDR3 is built from 18 residues. CDR3 loop: CASSLGLAGAPRQETQYF. DNA for the CDR3: TGTGCCAGCAGCTTGGGCCTAGCGGGAGCCCCTCGCCAAGAGACCCAGTACTTC.

This rearrangement joins TRBV7-8 to TRBJ1-1, with D uncertain. Germline CDR1 SGHVS, CDR2 FQNEAQ. The ends were cut back, 4 bases at V and 8 bases at J, with 11 bases in the middle. The CDR3 sequence is 12 residues long. CDR3 DNA sequence: TGTGCCAGCAGCTCGTACAGAATGGAAGCTTTCTTT. Translated: CASSSYRMEAFF.

J is TRBJ1-1 and V is TRBV7-3; D unclear. Germline V lookup: CDR1 SGHTA, CDR2 FQGTGA. This CDR3 is 13 amino acids long. V was pared by 0 bases and J by 3 bases, with 5 bases between. This chain's CDR3 is CASSLTSYTEAFF. The CDR3 coding sequence is TGTGCCAGCAGCTTAACGTCCTACACTGAAGCTTTCTTT.

The V gene is TRBV18, the J gene TRBJ2-1; 10 nucleotides align to TRBD2. In germline, CDR1 is KGHSH, CDR2 LQKENI. The CDR3 length is 16 residues. V gave up 1 base and J gave up 6 bases; unmatched junction bases: 6. The CDR3: CASSPLLAGEVNEQFF. In nucleotides, the CDR3 is TGTGCCAGCTCACCACTCCTAGCGGGAGAGGTCAATGAGCAGTTCTTC.

The chain combines TRBV30 with TRBJ1-1, with a possible D match to TRBD1 (5 bases). The CDR3 has 17 amino acids. Deletions cut 5 bases from V and 4 bases from J, with 26 bases between. Looked up from germline, CDR1 is GTSNPN and CDR2 is SVGIG (reference sequence). CDR3 amino acids: CAWDPRRTGYRSTEAFF. The CDR3 DNA reads as TGTGCCTGGGACCCTAGACGAACAGGCTATAGGAGCACTGAAGCTTTCTTT.

This clone was recorded only once. The V and J genes are TRBV5-1 and TRBJ1-1; 7 bases line up with TRBD1. This CDR3 spans 15 amino acids. With V trimmed by 0 bases and J by 0 bases, 2 bases remained unmatched. Germline CDR1 reads SGHRS; CDR2 reads YFSETQ. The CDR3, as DNA: TGCGCCAGCAGCTTGGACAGGGGCGTGAACACTGAAGCTTTCTTT. Protein: CASSLDRGVNTEAFF.

V usage is TRBV19 and J usage is TRBJ2-7; D gene unclear. Germline-derived CDR1 and CDR2 are LNHDA and SQIVND (reference sequence). Trimming took 5 bases from V and 1 from J, leaving 6 bases between them. The CDR3 runs to 12 residues. The CDR3 region has the DNA TGTGCCAGTAGTGAATCTTCCTACGAGCAGTACTTC. It codes for CASSESSYEQYF.

This chain connects TRBV11-2 to TRBJ2-1, with 7 bases matching TRBD1. The CDR3 sequence is 15 residues long. Germline-derived CDR1 and CDR2 are SGHAT and FQNNGV. V shed 1 base, J shed 4 bases, and the junction held 4 bases outside the gene matches. Here the CDR3 DNA reads TGTGCCAGCAGCTTAGGTCCAGGGGGATACAATGAGCAGTTCTTC. Residues: CASSLGPGGYNEQFF.

The chain employs TRBV28 and TRBJ1-5; possible D gene TRBD1, 6 bases. The CDR3 is 14 residues long. V lost 1 base, J lost 7 bases, and 11 bases lay in between. Germline assignment: CDR1 MDHEN and CDR2 SYDVKM. In nucleotides, the CDR3 is TGTGCCAGCAGTTTATTGACAGGATGGCAGCCCCAGCATTTT. This gives the protein CASSLLTGWQPQHF.

The CDR3 nucleotides are TGTGCCAGCAGCGCCGGACAGGGCAGCAGCTCCTATAATTCACCCCTCCACTTT. Its protein is CASSAGQGSSSYNSPLHF. This sequence joins TRBV9 and TRBJ1-6, with 8 bases fitting TRBD1. The CDR3 has 18 residues. The germline V gene encodes CDR1 SGDLS and CDR2 YYNGEE. V lost 3 bases and J lost 0; bases outside the gene matches: 8.

The chain employs TRBV6-6 and TRBJ2-3, with a weak D call TRBD1 (6 bases). This CDR3 comprises 13 residues. Germline CDR1 and CDR2: MNHNY and SVGAGI (reference sequence). Trimming removed 5 bases at V and 8 bases at J, with 14 bases between. CDR3 protein: CASSPPGQFTQYF. The DNA of the CDR3 is TGTGCCAGCAGTCCCCCAGGACAGTTTACGCAGTATTTT.

This clone appeared a single time. The V gene is TRBV6-6, the J gene TRBJ1-1; D gene unclear. The V gene's germline CDR1 is MNHNY and CDR2 SVGAGI (reference sequence). This CDR3 is built from 15 residues. V lost 0 bases, J lost 3 bases, and 11 bases lay in between. The CDR3 DNA reads TGTGCCAGCAGTTACTCCCGGGCCCGGGACACTGAAGCTTTCTTT. It is translated as CASSYSRARDTEAFF.

The chain links TRBV7-2 to TRBJ2-3; D is unresolved. CDR1 is SGHTA, CDR2 FQGNSA, per germline. Trimming cost V 1 base and J 6 bases, with 2 bases left between them. The CDR3 totals 11 residues. This chain's CDR3 is CASSLVDTQYF. CDR3 bases: TGTGCCAGCAGCTTAGTGGATACGCAGTATTTT.

CDR3: CASSQRRVAGYGYTF. The CDR3 DNA reads as TGCGCCAGCAGCCAACGGCGGGTCGCAGGCTATGGCTACACCTTC. The chain combines TRBV4-3 with TRBJ1-2; D is unclear. This CDR3 is built from 15 residues. With 2 bases removed from V and 4 bases from J, the gap between germline ends came to 14 bases. Germline values: CDR1 LGHNA, CDR2 YSLEER.

The V call is TRBV6-5, the J call TRBJ1-5; weak D call: TRBD1 (5 bases). The V gene lost 6 bases and the J gene lost 6 bases, with 18 bases spanning the gap. Germline V gene lookup returns CDR1 MNHEY and CDR2 SVGAGI. CDR3 length equals 15 residues. CDR3 bases: TGTGCCAGCAGCGGGTCGTACGGGGCCGGTCAGCCCCAGCATTTT. Its protein is CASSGSYGAGQPQHF.

The chain carries TRBV11-1 and TRBJ2-3, with 12 bases aligning to TRBD2. CDR1 and CDR2 from the germline V gene are SGHAT and FQDESV (reference sequence). V dropped 5 bases and J dropped 0; count of bases not matched to a gene: 12. This CDR3 contains 19 residues. CDR3 loop: CASSDDLAGGFHSTDTQYF. The CDR3 nucleotides read TGTGCCAGCAGCGATGACCTAGCGGGGGGGTTCCATAGCACAGATACGCAGTATTTT.

In nucleotides, the CDR3 is TGTGCCATCAGTGACTACAGGGCAAGCAATCAGCCCCAGCATTTT. Its protein is CAISDYRASNQPQHF. V usage is TRBV10-3 and J usage is TRBJ1-5; D is perhaps TRBD1 (6 bases). V was trimmed by 3 bases and J by 1 base, leaving 10 bases between them. The CDR3 runs 15 residues. Germline loops: CDR1 ENHRY, CDR2 SYGVKD.

V usage is TRBV21-1 and J usage is TRBJ2-7; the table calls TRBD1, which could not be checked here. TRBV21-1 constitutes a pseudogene. The CDR3 totals 17 residues. For the CDR3, the DNA is TGTGCCAGCAGCAATGTAAAAAAGGGGACAGAAACCTACGAGCAGTACTTC. It encodes CASSNVKKGTETYEQYF.